These T cell receptor beta chains were read from a single sample in a study of blood T cell repertoires in COVID-19. Using immunoSEQ multiplex PCR, the repertoire was profiled, and TCRdb retains in-frame clones only, with some absent. Here the sample spans about 250,000 clones, around four fifths being singletons. Sequencing was performed on peripheral blood. These receptors originate from an older woman with active or convalescent COVID-19. CDR3s include the opening cysteine and the closing phenylalanine or tryptophan. A D gene is named only where the DNA matches it firmly. Some rows have no size entry. The others give once, few or many, or a class for an expanded clone.

D gene	clone size	V gene	J gene	CDR3 protein	CDR3 DNA
TRBD2	NA	TRBV2	TRBJ2-5	CASRASGAAGQETQYF	TGTGCCAGCAGGGCTAGCGGTGCTGCCGGGCAAGAGACCCAGTACTTC
TRBD2	NA	TRBV28	TRBJ2-5	CATRGGGETQYF	TGTGCTACCAGGGGCGGGGGGGAGACCCAGTACTTC
NA	NA	TRBV5-1	TRBJ2-5	CASSLEQGPQETQYF	TGCGCCAGCAGCTTGGAACAGGGCCCTCAAGAGACCCAGTACTTC
NA	NA	TRBV7-2	TRBJ2-3	CASSLALLLAIAEQPSTDTQYF	TGTGCCAGCAGCTTAGCCCTCCTCCTCGCTATAGCGGAGCAACCTAGCACAGATACGCAGTATTTT
NA	NA	TRBV4-1	TRBJ2-3	CASGGTGFTDTQYF	TGCGCCAGCGGGGGGACGGGGTTCACAGATACGCAGTATTTT
TRBD1	NA	TRBV5-1	TRBJ2-2	CASSTGQGANTGELFF	TGCGCCAGCAGCACCGGACAGGGGGCGAACACCGGGGAGCTGTTTTTT
NA	few	TRBV5-1	TRBJ1-5	CASSLGGDQPQHF	TGCGCCAGCAGCTTGGGGGGGGATCAGCCCCAGCATTTT
NA	NA	TRBV3-1/TRBV3-2	TRBJ1-2	CASSQGWGLGYTF	TGTGCCAGCAGCCAAGGTTGGGGGCTAGGCTACACCTTC
NA	few	TRBV9	TRBJ1-2	CASSVGGTGNNYGYTF	TGTGCCAGCAGCGTAGGTGGGACTGGGAATAACTATGGCTACACCTTC
TRBD1	few	TRBV27	TRBJ2-3	CASSFTTGGTDTQYF	TGTGCCAGCAGTTTCACGACAGGGGGCACAGATACGCAGTATTTT
TRBD2	NA	TRBV3-1/TRBV3-2	TRBJ2-2	CASSQDHSGRVTGELFF	TGTGCCAGCAGCCAAGATCATAGCGGGAGGGTTACCGGGGAGCTGTTTTTT
TRBD2	NA	TRBV27	TRBJ2-7	CASSFQLAGGRNEQYF	TGTGCCAGCAGTTTCCAACTAGCGGGAGGGCGGAACGAGCAGTACTTC
NA	NA	TRBV10-1	TRBJ2-7	CASSDLTGAYEQYF	TGCGCCAGCAGTGACTTGACGGGGGCCTACGAGCAGTACTTC
TRBD1	NA	TRBV2	TRBJ1-2	CARRTGGTYGYTF	TGTGCCAGAAGGACAGGAGGTACCTATGGCTACACCTTC
TRBD1	NA	TRBV6-5	TRBJ1-1	CASSRDRNTEAFF	TGTGCCAGCAGTCGGGACAGGAACACTGAAGCTTTCTTT
NA	NA	TRBV28	TRBJ2-2	CATMLGGAGTGELFF	TGTGCGACTATGTTAGGGGGGGCCGGCACCGGGGAGCTGTTTTTT
TRBD2	NA	TRBV15	TRBJ2-5	CATSRVRSGYQETQYF	TGTGCCACCAGCAGAGTTCGTAGCGGGTACCAAGAGACCCAGTACTTC
TRBD2	NA	TRBV7-9	TRBJ2-3	CASSLVGTIPDTQYF	TGTGCCAGCAGCTTAGTAGGGACTATACCAGATACGCAGTATTTT
TRBD2	NA	TRBV7-9	TRBJ2-5	CASRGRLAGIETQYF	TGTGCCAGCAGGGGACGACTAGCGGGGATAGAGACCCAGTACTTC
TRBD1	NA	TRBV19	TRBJ1-5	CASSQDRYSNQPQHF	TGTGCCAGTAGTCAGGACAGGTATAGCAATCAGCCCCAGCATTTT
TRBD1	NA	TRBV5-1	TRBJ1-2	CASSLVGTGYGYTF	TGCGCCAGCAGCTTGGTAGGGACAGGGTACGGCTACACCTTC
NA	NA	TRBV2	TRBJ2-2	CASGEPGTGELFF	TGTGCCAGCGGCGAGCCGGGGACCGGGGAGCTGTTTTTT
NA	few	TRBV5-1	TRBJ2-2	CASSLRTVETGELFF	TGCGCCAGCAGCTTAAGGACAGTCGAAACCGGGGAGCTGTTTTTT
TRBD1	NA	TRBV2	TRBJ1-5	CASDRVGQPQHF	TGTGCTTCAGACAGGGTCGGGCAGCCCCAGCATTTT
TRBD2	NA	TRBV4-2	TRBJ2-5	CASSQGGLPQETQYF	TGTGCCAGCAGCCAAGGGGGACTACCCCAAGAGACCCAGTACTTC
NA	once	TRBV2	TRBJ2-2	CASALRGGGTNTGELFF	TGTGCCAGCGCCTTGAGAGGTGGAGGAACGAACACCGGGGAGCTGTTTTTT
TRBD2	NA	TRBV25-1	TRBJ2-1	CASRGEFNEQFF	TGTGCCAGCCGGGGGGAATTCAATGAGCAGTTCTTC
TRBD1	once	TRBV5-1	TRBJ2-5	CASSLAGQGEETQYF	TGCGCCAGCAGCTTGGCCGGACAGGGAGAGGAGACCCAGTACTTC
NA	NA	TRBV6-5	TRBJ1-6	CASAGNNSPLHF	TGTGCCAGCGCCGGGAATAATTCACCCCTCCACTTT